The T cell receptor (beta chain) under discussion was sequenced for a study of blood T cell repertoires in COVID-19. The length of the CDR3 is 14 residues. Profiled with immunoSEQ multiplex PCR; TCRdb holds only in-frame clones, not every one. The sample has about 300,000 clones; roughly nine tenths are singletons. The Seattle patients joined while their infection was active and were tracked longitudinally afterward. The rearrangement uses TRBV21-1 and TRBJ1-2; the table's D call TRBD1 went unverified against the DNA. TRBV21-1 is designated a pseudogene. The TCR comes from a woman aged 30 to 39 with COVID-19, enrolled during active disease. The specimen sequenced was peripheral blood. DNA for the CDR3: TGTGCCAGCACCGGACAGGACACCAGCTATGGCTACACCTTC. As protein: CASTGQDTSYGYTF.